This T cell receptor beta chain was identified in a study of EBV T-cell therapy then PD-1 blockade in nasopharyngeal carcinoma (dated by TCRdb to the early 2020s). Genomic DNA was extracted from sorted cells using the Qiagen DNeasy Kit. TCR beta chain deep sequencing was performed on the immunoSEQ platform. Processing in the source paper ran as follows. The immunoSEQ Analyzer software was used to analyze the repertoire data. Sourced from immuneACCESS, this table was stored by TCRdb with only in-frame sequences that have V and J called. A share of the clones is absent; for the studies checked, an unresolved V gene accounts for under half, and the remainder has no known explanation. V and J calls and clone size are copied from that table; D and trimming were computed from the DNA. The sample includes about 14,000 clones, with around four fifths observed a single time. The ten most abundant clones make up 25% to 35% of the sample.

The treatment or condition label here, explained by the study, means: AdE1-LMPpoly-expanded autologous EBV-specific T-cell therapy followed by anti-PD-1 nivolumab. This clone is regarded as medium-sized (0.01 to 0.1%). The antigen it binds to is not known. Base quality data are lacking; no much larger clone is found one base away. The CDR3, from cysteine to phenylalanine, totals 12 residues. Solely the CDR3 DNA is kept, with 36 bases framed from the first base. V was cut back by 8 bases and J by 1 base, leaving a gap of 9 bases between them. As encoded in the germline V gene, CDR1 is SGDLS while CDR2 is YYNGEE.

The sequenced sample was CD8+ T cells from blood, obtained at roughly day 99 from a patient whose treatment included autologous EBV-specific T cells and nivolumab. This receptor chain uses TRBV9 and TRBJ1-1, and possibly TRBD1, on 5 matching bases. The sequence was obtained from a man aged 40-50 years with nasopharyngeal carcinoma. The CDR3 in this case is CASGDENTEAFF. In nucleotide form, the sequence is TGTGCCAGTGGGGACGAGAACACTGAAGCTTTCTTT. The variable domain in full, with residues beyond the CDR3 obtained from the reference TRBV9 and TRBJ1-1 genes, is DSGVTQTPKHLITATGQRVTLRCSPRSGDLSVYWYQQSLDQGLQFLIQYYNGEERAKGNILERFSAQQFPDLHSELNLSSLELGDSALYFCASGDENTEAFFGQGTRLTVV.